These 23 T cell receptor beta chains came from one sample sequenced in a study of cytomegalovirus exposure and HLA in healthy donors. The PCR used 60 Vbeta and 13 Jbeta primers. The protocol was immunoSEQ multiplex PCR, while the TCRdb copy is restricted to in-frame clones and leaves out a portion. Reported are roughly 100,000 clones; the ten largest clones contain 3.5%. The source material was PBMCs. Source of these receptors: a man in his forties in good health and CMV-seronegative.

The V gene is TRBV15, the J gene TRBJ2-5; the D is unclear. CDR1 is LNHNV, CDR2 YYDKDF, per germline (reference sequence). Trimming cost V 6 bases and J 1 base, with 9 bases left between them. The CDR3 runs 13 residues. CDR3 bases: TGTGCCACCAGAGAGTACCGCCAAGAGACCCAGTACTTC. It specifies CATREYRQETQYF.

The genes are TRBV2 and TRBJ2-7; maybe TRBD1 (5 bases). V lost 2 bases and J 9 bases, leaving 11 bases between the germline ends. The germline CDR1 and CDR2 sequences are SNHLY and FYNNEI. The CDR3 runs 12 residues. In DNA, the CDR3 is TGTGCCAGCAGTGAACAGGGCCCGTCGCAGTACTTC. This sequence encodes CASSEQGPSQYF. Based on the CDR3 plus reference TRBV2 and TRBJ2-7, the full variable domain is EPEVTQTPSHQVTQMGQEVILRCVPISNHLYFYWYRQILGQKVEFLVSFYNNEISEKSEIFDDQFSVERPDGSNFTLKIRSTKLEDSAMYFCASSEQGPSQYFGPGTRLTVT.

This chain joins TRBV4-3 and TRBJ2-2, with TRBD2 matching 8 bases. CDR1 LGHNA and CDR2 YSLEER come from the germline V gene. The CDR3 has 15 amino acids. Trimming removed 0 bases from V and 6 bases from J; junction bases left unmatched: 3. The CDR3 spells CASSQDSAGAGELFF. DNA for the CDR3: TGCGCCAGCAGCCAAGATTCAGCGGGAGCCGGGGAGCTGTTTTTT.

The chain couples TRBV5-1 to TRBJ1-6, with 9 bases matching TRBD1. With 0 bases clipped from V and 6 bases from J, the junction kept 1 base outside the gene matches. This CDR3 has 15 residues. Germline V gene lookup returns CDR1 SGHRS and CDR2 YFSETQ. The CDR3 nucleotides are TGCGCCAGCAGCTTGGGGGGACAGGGTAATTCACCCCTCCACTTT. As protein: CASSLGGQGNSPLHF.

J is TRBJ1-5 and V is TRBV28, with D possibly matching TRBD1 (5 bases). The CDR3 runs to 16 residues. Per the germline V gene, CDR1 is MDHEN and CDR2 is SYDVKM. The V and J ends lost 5 bases and 0 bases respectively, with 14 bases between them. The DNA of the CDR3 is TGTGCCAGCAGTCACTATCAGGGATATAGCAATCAGCCCCAGCATTTT. This translates into CASSHYQGYSNQPQHF.

The chain recombines TRBV7-2 with TRBJ2-7, with 15 bases matching TRBD2. With V trimmed by 0 bases and J by 6 bases, 9 bases remained unmatched. Germline V gene sequence: CDR1 SGHTA, CDR2 FQGNSA. The CDR3 is made up of 18 amino acids. CDR3 sequence (DNA): TGTGCCAGCAGCTTAGCGTGGACTAGCGGGAGGGCCACAAGCGAGCAGTACTTC. Translated, it gives CASSLAWTSGRATSEQYF.

The V gene is TRBV30, the J gene TRBJ2-7; the match to TRBD1 covers 8 bases. There are 13 residues in the CDR3. V shed 2 bases, J shed 6 bases, and the junction held 6 bases outside the gene matches. Germline V gives CDR1 GTSNPN, CDR2 SVGIG (reference sequence). The CDR3 is CAWSIGQGREQYF. CDR3 sequence (DNA): TGTGCCTGGAGTATAGGACAGGGCCGCGAGCAGTACTTC.

The chain uses TRBV2 and TRBJ2-1; a possible D gene is TRBD1 (6 bases). Germline V gene sequence: CDR1 SNHLY, CDR2 FYNNEI. V was cut by 4 bases and J by 1 base, with 11 bases left in between. This CDR3 has 15 residues. This CDR3 reads CASSARTGSYNEQFF. The CDR3 coding sequence is TGTGCCAGCAGTGCCCGAACAGGGTCCTACAATGAGCAGTTCTTC.

This chain connects TRBV9 to TRBJ2-2; D might be TRBD1 (5 bases). The CDR3 sequence is 15 residues long. V was cut by 0 bases and J by 3 bases, with 9 bases left in between. In germline, CDR1 is SGDLS, CDR2 YYNGEE. CDR3 nucleotides: TGTGCCAGCAGCGTAGCTCAGGGCGACACCGGGGAGCTGTTTTTT. Protein sequence: CASSVAQGDTGELFF.

The gene calls are TRBV29-1 and TRBJ1-2; perhaps TRBD1 as D (5 bases). Trimming cost V 3 bases and J 6 bases, with 14 bases left between them. CDR3 length: 13 amino acids. CDR1 SQVTM and CDR2 ANQGSEA come from the germline V gene. The CDR3 DNA reads as TGCAGCGTTGAGGGGGAGGAAAACGATGGCTACACCTTC. Its translation is CSVEGEENDGYTF. Full variable domain (missing parts from reference TRBV29-1 and TRBJ1-2): SAVISQKPSRDICQRGTSLTIQCQVDSQVTMMFWYRQQPGQSLTLIATANQGSEATYESGFVIDKFPISRPNLTFSTLTVSNMSPEDSSIYLCSVEGEENDGYTFGSGTRLTVV.

Of note for this clone: The junction does not match germline at one end; this may be a read error. The V call is TRBV7-2, the J call TRBJ1-2; TRBD1 matches 9 bases. The CDR3 runs to 14 residues. The germline CDR1 and CDR2 sequences are SGHTA and FQGNSA. Here the CDR3 reads CAGSLGQGLGGYTF. The CDR3 DNA is TGTGCCGGCAGCCTGGGACAGGGTTTAGGTGGCTACACCTTC.

The chain combines TRBV7-9 with TRBJ1-1; D is ambiguous. V shed 4 bases and J shed 1 base, with 10 bases lying between them. Germline CDR1 and CDR2: SEHNR and FQNEAQ (reference sequence). The CDR3 extends over 14 amino acids. CDR3 in DNA: TGTGCCAGCAGCTCCACGGCGGCGAACACTGAAGCTTTCTTT. It encodes CASSSTAANTEAFF.

The V and J genes are TRBV7-2 and TRBJ2-2; 9 nucleotides line up with TRBD2. Per germline, CDR1 SGHTA and CDR2 FQGNSA. The V and J ends lost 5 bases and 5 bases, in that order; junction bases with no gene match: 9. The CDR3 consists of 16 residues. The CDR3 spells CASSRGGAVNTGELFF. CDR3 bases: TGTGCCAGCAGCCGCGGGGGGGCGGTGAATACCGGGGAGCTGTTTTTT.

The rearrangement joins TRBV6-1 to TRBJ2-5; 10 positions match TRBD1. The J call may be faulty, since TRBJ2-7 better matches the DNA end. The CDR3 length is 16 residues. CDR1 and CDR2 (germline): MNHNS, SASEGT. The CDR3 coding sequence is TGTGCCAGCAGTGGGGGACAGGGGAAAGTTCCCTACGAGCAGTACTTC. Protein sequence: CASSGGQGKVPYEQYF.

The chain combines TRBV18 with TRBJ2-5; 10 positions match TRBD2. Germline V gives CDR1 KGHSH, CDR2 LQKENI. With V trimmed by 3 bases and J by 8 bases, 9 bases remained unmatched. The CDR3 is made up of 15 amino acids. The CDR3 loop reads CASSPASGSRRTQYF. CDR3 DNA sequence: TGTGCCAGCTCACCCGCTAGCGGGAGTAGAAGAACCCAGTACTTC.

In the case of this clone: The same CDR3 arises from other DNA sequences in this sample as well. The V and J genes are TRBV11-2 and TRBJ1-1; D perhaps matches TRBD1 (6 bases). CDR1 and CDR2 from the germline V gene are SGHAT and FQNNGV. With 0 bases removed from V and 5 bases from J, the gap between germline ends came to 13 bases. CDR3 length: 15 amino acids. The chain's CDR3 is CASSLEQTGSTEAFF. CDR3 coding DNA: TGTGCCAGCAGCTTAGAACAGACAGGATCAACTGAAGCTTTCTTT.

The V call is TRBV7-2, the J call TRBJ2-5, with D possibly TRBD1 on 6 matching bases. The V gene's germline CDR1 is SGHTA and CDR2 FQGNSA. Deletions cut 2 bases from V and 3 bases from J, with 13 bases between. The CDR3 is made up of 15 amino acids. CDR3 region: CASSLTPWTEETQYF. For the CDR3, the DNA is TGTGCCAGCAGCTTAACCCCTTGGACAGAAGAGACCCAGTACTTC.

The chain employs TRBV2 and TRBJ2-7, with D possibly being TRBD1 (5 bases). The length of the CDR3 is 12 residues. Germline V gene sequence: CDR1 SNHLY, CDR2 FYNNEI. Trimming cost V 7 bases and J 4 bases, with 11 bases left between them. As DNA, the CDR3 is TGTGCCAGCAAACAGGATTCATACGAGCAGTACTTC. It translates to CASKQDSYEQYF. The variable domain in full, completed from reference TRBV2 and TRBJ2-7, reads EPEVTQTPSHQVTQMGQEVILRCVPISNHLYFYWYRQILGQKVEFLVSFYNNEISEKSEIFDDQFSVERPDGSNFTLKIRSTKLEDSAMYFCASKQDSYEQYFGPGTRLTVT.

J is TRBJ1-2 and V is TRBV7-9; D is perhaps TRBD1 (6 bases). CDR3 length: 15 amino acids. V was cut by 5 bases and J by 7 bases, with 20 bases left in between. Germline V gene lookup returns CDR1 SEHNR and CDR2 FQNEAQ (reference sequence). In nucleotides, the CDR3 is TGTGCCAGCAGCGCGGACAGTTCTCCCTATCGTGGCTACACCTTC. Translation: CASSADSSPYRGYTF.

The chain carries TRBV28 and TRBJ1-2; a possible D gene is TRBD1 (6 bases). In germline, CDR1 is MDHEN, CDR2 SYDVKM. V was trimmed by 5 bases and J by 4 bases, leaving 14 bases between them. CDR3 length equals 14 residues. In DNA form, the CDR3 reads TGTGCCAGCAGTAAACAGGGCATCGGCTATGGCTACACCTTC. This sequence encodes CASSKQGIGYGYTF.

The rearrangement joins TRBV6-5 to TRBJ2-3; possible D gene TRBD1, 6 bases. Germline-derived CDR1 and CDR2 are MNHEY and SVGAGI. V shed 0 bases and J shed 4 bases, with 8 bases lying between them. CDR3 length: 14 amino acids. The CDR3 DNA sequence: TGTGCCAGCAGTTACTCATCAGGGGCAGATACGCAGTATTTT. It translates to CASSYSSGADTQYF.

J is TRBJ2-3 and V is TRBV6-6, with D perhaps matching TRBD1 (5 bases). The germline V gene has CDR1 MNHNY and CDR2 SVGAGI (reference sequence). The V end lost 6 bases, the J end lost 1 base, and 17 bases lay between the germline ends. The CDR3 is 16 residues long. CDR3 sequence: CASSKITGGGTDTQYF. The CDR3 DNA follows: TGTGCCAGCAGCAAAATTACAGGCGGTGGCACAGATACGCAGTATTTT.

The V and J genes are TRBV11-2 and TRBJ2-5; no definite D call. Germline CDR1 and CDR2: SGHAT and FQNNGV. The CDR3 consists of 16 residues. V was clipped by 1 base and J by 2 bases, with 14 bases between them. The CDR3 loop reads CASSLATRGRQETQYF. Here the CDR3 DNA reads TGTGCCAGCAGCTTAGCGACCCGCGGAAGACAAGAGACCCAGTACTTC.